These T cell receptor beta chains were read from a single sample in a study of T cell changes during pregnancy in multiple sclerosis. Repertoires were generated with immunoSEQ multiplex PCR, while TCRdb's copy carries only in-frame clones and drops some. The sample lists around 80,000 clones; 92% were seen once. This sample comprised peripheral blood, obtained before pregnancy. These receptors originate from a female donor with multiple sclerosis, enrolled in a pregnancy study. CDR3s include the opening cysteine and the closing phenylalanine or tryptophan. A D gene is named only where the DNA matches it firmly. The size entry is marked missing in some rows and otherwise reads once, few, many or a size class.

cdr3_aa: CARRLQTLGVQPQHF
cdr3_nt: TGTGCCAGGAGACTACAGACGCTCGGCGTCCAGCCCCAGCATTTT
clone_size: -
d_call: -
v_call: TRBV12-1
j_call: TRBJ1-5

cdr3_aa: CASTPPGVGTDTQYF
cdr3_nt: TGTGCCAGCACCCCTCCGGGAGTTGGAACAGATACGCAGTATTTT
clone_size: few
d_call: -
v_call: TRBV7-3
j_call: TRBJ2-3

cdr3_aa: CASSIGGPGASQPQHF
cdr3_nt: TGTGCCAGTAGTATAGGGGGGCCAGGGGCATCTCAGCCCCAGCATTTT
clone_size: once
d_call: -
v_call: TRBV19
j_call: TRBJ1-5

cdr3_aa: CASSVVGARGEKLFF
cdr3_nt: TGTGCCAGCAGCGTAGTCGGTGCCAGGGGTGAAAAACTGTTTTTT
clone_size: -
d_call: -
v_call: TRBV9
j_call: TRBJ1-4

cdr3_aa: CASSLDSSGANVLTF
cdr3_nt: TGCGCCAGCAGCTTAGACAGCTCTGGGGCCAACGTCCTGACTTTC
clone_size: -
d_call: -
v_call: TRBV5-1
j_call: TRBJ2-6

cdr3_aa: CASSLSGGGQPQHF
cdr3_nt: TGTGCCAGCAGCTTATCAGGGGGCGGGCAGCCCCAGCATTTT
clone_size: -
d_call: TRBD1
v_call: TRBV7-9
j_call: TRBJ1-5

cdr3_aa: CASEGSLTDTQYF
cdr3_nt: TGTGCCAGCGAGGGCAGCCTCACAGATACGCAGTATTTT
clone_size: -
d_call: -
v_call: TRBV7-9
j_call: TRBJ2-3

cdr3_aa: CTLVRGNEQFF
cdr3_nt: TGTACGTTGGTGCGGGGTAATGAGCAGTTCTTC
clone_size: once
d_call: -
v_call: TRBV30
j_call: TRBJ2-1

cdr3_aa: CASSQGNQPQHF
cdr3_nt: TGTGCCAGCAGTCAGGGAAATCAGCCCCAGCATTTT
clone_size: -
d_call: -
v_call: TRBV6-5
j_call: TRBJ1-5

cdr3_aa: CASSLVSLAGGSNEQFF
cdr3_nt: TGTGCCAGCAGCTTAGTGTCTTTAGCGGGAGGGTCCAATGAGCAGTTCTTC
clone_size: -
d_call: TRBD2
v_call: TRBV13
j_call: TRBJ2-1

cdr3_aa: CASSQDKAKNSYEQYF
cdr3_nt: TGTGCCAGCAGCCAAGATAAAGCCAAAAACTCCTACGAGCAGTACTTC
clone_size: -
d_call: -
v_call: TRBV4-2
j_call: TRBJ2-7

cdr3_aa: CASSLRTGTTNEKLFF
cdr3_nt: TGTGCCAGCAGCTTAAGGACAGGGACAACTAATGAAAAACTGTTTTTT
clone_size: -
d_call: TRBD1
v_call: TRBV7-9
j_call: TRBJ1-4

cdr3_aa: CASSVGAGTNYNEQFF
cdr3_nt: TGCGCCAGCAGCGTAGGCGCCGGGACAAACTACAATGAGCAGTTCTTC
clone_size: -
d_call: -
v_call: TRBV5-1
j_call: TRBJ2-1

cdr3_aa: CASSLGQGTYEQYF
cdr3_nt: TGTGCCAGCAGCTTAGGACAGGGAACCTACGAGCAGTACTTC
clone_size: -
d_call: TRBD1
v_call: TRBV7-6
j_call: TRBJ2-7

cdr3_aa: CASSQDSRATTGELFF
cdr3_nt: TGTGCCAGCAGCCAAGATTCCAGGGCTACCACCGGGGAGCTGTTTTTT
clone_size: -
d_call: -
v_call: TRBV4-2
j_call: TRBJ2-2

cdr3_aa: CASSLSHRGYEQYF
cdr3_nt: TGTGCCAGCAGCCTATCCCACAGGGGGTATGAGCAGTACTTC
clone_size: -
d_call: TRBD1
v_call: TRBV7-2
j_call: TRBJ2-7

cdr3_aa: CASSRQNSYNEQFF
cdr3_nt: TGTGCCAGCAGTAGACAGAACTCCTACAATGAGCAGTTCTTC
clone_size: -
d_call: -
v_call: TRBV6-5
j_call: TRBJ2-1

cdr3_aa: CASSEPSAGGIENIQYF
cdr3_nt: TGCGCCAGCAGTGAGCCATCAGCGGGAGGAATCGAAAACATTCAGTACTTC
clone_size: once
d_call: TRBD2
v_call: TRBV10-1
j_call: TRBJ2-4

cdr3_aa: CASSPGPGRAYNEQFF
cdr3_nt: TGTGCCAGCAGCCCCGGTCCAGGCAGAGCCTACAATGAGCAGTTCTTC
clone_size: -
d_call: -
v_call: TRBV5-8
j_call: TRBJ2-1

cdr3_aa: CASGSNRGTNYGYTF
cdr3_nt: TGTGCTAGTGGTTCAAACAGGGGGACTAACTATGGCTACACCTTC
clone_size: -
d_call: TRBD1
v_call: TRBV12-5
j_call: TRBJ1-2

cdr3_aa: CASSSTLGGSSYNEQFF
cdr3_nt: TGTGCCAGCAGTTCTACTTTGGGGGGTAGCTCCTACAATGAGCAGTTCTTC
clone_size: -
d_call: -
v_call: TRBV27
j_call: TRBJ2-1

cdr3_aa: CASSPEEVSIFSYEQYF
cdr3_nt: TGTGCCAGCTCACCAGAGGAGGTGAGTATTTTTTCTTACGAGCAGTACTTC
clone_size: -
d_call: -
v_call: TRBV18
j_call: TRBJ2-7

cdr3_aa: CAIRDSASSYNEQFF
cdr3_nt: TGTGCCATCCGGGACTCCGCGAGCTCCTACAATGAGCAGTTCTTC
clone_size: -
d_call: -
v_call: TRBV6-1
j_call: TRBJ2-1

cdr3_aa: CASVSSYNEQFF
cdr3_nt: TGTGCCAGCGTTAGCTCCTACAATGAGCAGTTCTTC
clone_size: -
d_call: -
v_call: TRBV13
j_call: TRBJ2-1

cdr3_aa: CASCRGRVGSYNEQFF
cdr3_nt: TGTGCCAGTTGTCGCGGGAGAGTGGGGTCCTACAATGAGCAGTTCTTC
clone_size: -
d_call: TRBD2
v_call: TRBV19
j_call: TRBJ2-1

cdr3_aa: CAWSYTAAEKLFF
cdr3_nt: TGTGCCTGGAGTTATACGGCGGCTGAAAAACTGTTTTTT
clone_size: -
d_call: -
v_call: TRBV30
j_call: TRBJ1-4

cdr3_aa: CASSFGLTSRTGELFF
cdr3_nt: TGTGCCAGCAGTTTCGGACTAACATCGCGCACCGGGGAGCTGTTTTTT
clone_size: -
d_call: -
v_call: TRBV27
j_call: TRBJ2-2

cdr3_aa: CASSLEPGSYEQYF
cdr3_nt: TGTGCCAGCAGCTTAGAACCGGGCTCCTACGAGCAGTACTTC
clone_size: -
d_call: -
v_call: TRBV7-8
j_call: TRBJ2-7

cdr3_aa: CASPPGGETGEQYF
cdr3_nt: TGTGCCAGTCCCCCTGGGGGGGAGACCGGCGAGCAGTACTTC
clone_size: -
d_call: TRBD2
v_call: TRBV28
j_call: TRBJ2-7

cdr3_aa: CASSLEVSDYSYEQYF
cdr3_nt: TGTGCCAGCAGCTTAGAAGTGTCGGACTACTCCTACGAGCAGTACTTC
clone_size: -
d_call: -
v_call: TRBV11-2
j_call: TRBJ2-7

cdr3_aa: CASSSVSGANVLTF
cdr3_nt: TGCGCCAGCAGCTCCGTCTCTGGGGCCAACGTCCTGACTTTC
clone_size: once
d_call: -
v_call: TRBV5-1
j_call: TRBJ2-6

cdr3_aa: CASSPTTSGSTYEQYF
cdr3_nt: TGTGCCAGCAGCCCAACGACTAGCGGGAGTACCTACGAGCAGTACTTC
clone_size: once
d_call: TRBD2
v_call: TRBV4-2
j_call: TRBJ2-7

cdr3_aa: CASSGPGQAYATSYEQYF
cdr3_nt: TGTGCCAGCAGTGGGCCCGGACAGGCTTACGCGACCTCCTACGAGCAGTACTTC
clone_size: -
d_call: TRBD1
v_call: TRBV6-1
j_call: TRBJ2-7

cdr3_aa: CASSTEQGNEQFF
cdr3_nt: TGCGCCAGCAGTACAGAACAGGGGAATGAGCAGTTCTTC
clone_size: -
d_call: TRBD1
v_call: TRBV5-1
j_call: TRBJ2-1

cdr3_aa: CASRSTGTHVYEQYF
cdr3_nt: TGTGCCAGCAGGTCCACCGGGACTCACGTTTACGAGCAGTACTTC
clone_size: -
d_call: -
v_call: TRBV28
j_call: TRBJ2-7

cdr3_aa: CASSLSSGGLTQYF
cdr3_nt: TGTGCCAGCAGCTTAAGTTCAGGGGGTTTAACGCAGTATTTT
clone_size: -
d_call: TRBD1
v_call: TRBV7-3
j_call: TRBJ2-3

cdr3_aa: CASSPRKRGSTDTQYF
cdr3_nt: TGTGCCAGCTCACCAAGAAAGCGTGGTAGCACAGATACGCAGTATTTT
clone_size: -
d_call: -
v_call: TRBV18
j_call: TRBJ2-3

cdr3_aa: CASSLLRDRGTNEKLFF
cdr3_nt: TGTGCCAGCAGCCTACTTCGAGACAGGGGGACTAATGAAAAACTGTTTTTT
clone_size: -
d_call: TRBD1
v_call: TRBV9
j_call: TRBJ1-4

cdr3_aa: CASSWNRGLETQYF
cdr3_nt: TGTGCCAGCAGTTGGAACAGGGGGCTCGAGACCCAGTACTTC
clone_size: -
d_call: TRBD1
v_call: TRBV28
j_call: TRBJ2-5

cdr3_aa: CASSSGQGEYEQYF
cdr3_nt: TGTGCCAGCAGCTCCGGACAGGGGGAATACGAGCAGTACTTC
clone_size: -
d_call: TRBD1
v_call: TRBV13
j_call: TRBJ2-7

cdr3_aa: CSVGDRGYTGELFF
cdr3_nt: TGCAGCGTGGGGGACAGGGGGTACACCGGGGAGCTGTTTTTT
clone_size: -
d_call: TRBD1
v_call: TRBV29-1
j_call: TRBJ2-2

cdr3_aa: CASEGLAVYNEQFF
cdr3_nt: TGTGCCAGCGAGGGACTAGCGGTCTACAATGAGCAGTTCTTC
clone_size: once
d_call: TRBD2
v_call: TRBV9
j_call: TRBJ2-1

cdr3_aa: CATSRGGGGTSYEQYF
cdr3_nt: TGTGCCACCAGCAGAGGAGGAGGCGGAACCTCCTACGAGCAGTACTTC
clone_size: -
d_call: -
v_call: TRBV15
j_call: TRBJ2-7

cdr3_aa: CSVAHGTSGREQFF
cdr3_nt: TGCAGCGTGGCCCACGGGACTAGCGGGAGAGAGCAGTTCTTC
clone_size: -
d_call: TRBD2
v_call: TRBV29-1
j_call: TRBJ2-1

cdr3_aa: CSARGPGEQFF
cdr3_nt: TGCAGTGCTAGAGGACCGGGGGAGCAGTTCTTC
clone_size: -
d_call: -
v_call: TRBV20-1
j_call: TRBJ2-1

cdr3_aa: CASSSAGFRETQYF
cdr3_nt: TGTGCCAGCAGCTCCGCGGGATTCCGAGAGACCCAGTACTTC
clone_size: once
d_call: -
v_call: TRBV7-9
j_call: TRBJ2-5

cdr3_aa: CASSMGGAFSEAFF
cdr3_nt: TGTGCCAGTAGTATGGGTGGGGCTTTCTCTGAAGCTTTCTTT
clone_size: -
d_call: -
v_call: TRBV19
j_call: TRBJ1-1

cdr3_aa: CASSLGKLSGYEQYF
cdr3_nt: TGTGCCAGCAGCTTAGGGAAGCTTTCCGGGTACGAGCAGTACTTC
clone_size: few
d_call: -
v_call: TRBV11-2
j_call: TRBJ2-7

cdr3_aa: CASSSLTSVVSYGYTF
cdr3_nt: TGTGCCAGCAGTTCCCTCACCTCGGTTGTTTCATATGGCTACACCTTC
clone_size: few
d_call: -
v_call: TRBV6-5
j_call: TRBJ1-2

cdr3_aa: CASSIPIEGQGPQETQYF
cdr3_nt: TGTGCCAGCAGCATCCCCATAGAGGGACAGGGGCCCCAAGAGACCCAGTACTTC
clone_size: -
d_call: TRBD1
v_call: TRBV7-4
j_call: TRBJ2-5

cdr3_aa: CASSFFGTGGLNTEAFF
cdr3_nt: TGTGCCAGCAGTTTTTTCGGGACAGGGGGACTGAACACTGAAGCTTTCTTT
clone_size: -
d_call: TRBD1
v_call: TRBV27
j_call: TRBJ1-1

cdr3_aa: CASSPVLLAGNYNEQFF
cdr3_nt: TGTGCCAGTAGCCCCGTCTTACTAGCGGGTAATTACAATGAGCAGTTCTTC
clone_size: -
d_call: TRBD2
v_call: TRBV19
j_call: TRBJ2-1

cdr3_aa: CASSPGERFGTGELFF
cdr3_nt: TGTGCCAGCAGTCCCGGGGAGCGGTTTGGGACCGGGGAGCTGTTTTTT
clone_size: -
d_call: -
v_call: TRBV28
j_call: TRBJ2-2

cdr3_aa: CASSLGGRDHNEQFF
cdr3_nt: TGTGCCAGCAGCTTAGGTGGGAGGGACCACAATGAGCAGTTCTTC
clone_size: -
d_call: TRBD2
v_call: TRBV7-3
j_call: TRBJ2-1

cdr3_aa: CASSFYSGSSAGELFF
cdr3_nt: TGTGCCAGCAGTTTTTATAGCGGGAGTTCCGCCGGGGAGCTGTTTTTT
clone_size: -
d_call: TRBD2
v_call: TRBV28
j_call: TRBJ2-2

cdr3_aa: CASSTTSSTGELFF
cdr3_nt: TGTGCCAGCAGCACGACTAGCTCGACCGGGGAGCTGTTTTTT
clone_size: -
d_call: TRBD2
v_call: TRBV7-2
j_call: TRBJ2-2